These 10 T cell receptor beta chains originate from one sample sequenced in a study of blood T cell repertoires in COVID-19. The table came from immunoSEQ multiplex PCR; TCRdb's copy has only in-frame clones and leaves some out. The sample lists around 130,000 clones; roughly 80% were seen once. The material sequenced was peripheral blood. Receptors originate from a human donor in a cohort sampled during active COVID-19.

The chain combines TRBV12-3 or TRBV12-4 with TRBJ1-1, with a weak D call TRBD1 (5 bases). Trimming cost V 5 bases and J 1 base, with 8 bases left between them. The CDR3 runs 13 residues. CDR3 in amino acids: CASSGRGNTEAFF. The CDR3 nucleotides are TGTGCCAGCAGTGGAAGGGGGAACACTGAAGCTTTCTTT.

This clone was detected once. V gene TRBV6-5 combines with J gene TRBJ2-7; maybe TRBD1 (5 bases). The CDR3 is 14 amino acids. Germline CDR1 is MNHEY and CDR2 is SVGAGI. Trimming pared 2 bases from V and 3 bases from J, leaving 11 bases between. CDR3 sequence (DNA): TGTGCCAGCAGTTACCGAACAGGAGTCTACGAGCAGTACTTC. It encodes CASSYRTGVYEQYF.

This clone showed up just a few times. This chain joins TRBV9 and TRBJ2-1; D is unresolved. Germline V gene lookup returns CDR1 SGDLS and CDR2 YYNGEE. CDR3 length: 11 residues. V was cut by 4 bases and J by 8 bases, with 7 bases left in between. CDR3 DNA: TGTGCCAGCAGCCATAGCCATGAGCAGTTCTTC. Translation gives CASSHSHEQFF.

This clone was found a few times. The CDR3 spells CASSPLAGGPGEQYF. DNA of the CDR3: TGTGCCAGCAGCCCTCTAGCGGGAGGGCCAGGGGAGCAGTACTTC. The chain couples TRBV11-3 to TRBJ2-7, with 12 bases aligning to TRBD2. Looked up from germline, CDR1 is SGHNT and CDR2 is YENEEA. The V and J ends lost 5 bases and 7 bases, in that order; junction bases with no gene match: 9. This CDR3 region has 15 residues.

The rearrangement uses TRBV18 and TRBJ2-7; the D gene is possibly TRBD1 (5 bases). Trimming left V 3 bases short and J 2 bases short, with 14 bases between. Germline assignment: CDR1 KGHSH and CDR2 LQKENI. The CDR3 totals 15 residues. The CDR3 nucleotides read TGTGCCAGCTCACCTTCCAGGGTGGGCCCCTACGAGCAGTACTTC. Amino acids: CASSPSRVGPYEQYF.

This chain uses TRBV7-9 with TRBJ1-2; 7 bases match TRBD1. Germline V lookup: CDR1 SEHNR, CDR2 FQNEAQ (reference sequence). The CDR3 contains 16 residues. With 5 bases clipped from V and 1 base from J, the junction kept 10 bases outside the gene matches. The chain's CDR3 is CASSVTGQMVNYGYTF. The CDR3 nucleotides read TGTGCCAGCAGCGTAACGGGACAGATGGTTAACTATGGCTACACCTTC.

Only a few counts were recorded for this clone. The chain combines TRBV2 with TRBJ2-7; D remains unclear. This CDR3 comprises 11 residues. The ends were cut back, 4 bases at V and 4 bases at J, with 5 bases in the middle. The germline V gene has CDR1 SNHLY and CDR2 FYNNEI. CDR3 coding DNA: TGTGCCAGCAGTGTCCAATACGAGCAGTACTTC. It encodes CASSVQYEQYF.

V is TRBV30 and J is TRBJ1-5; TRBD1 matches 8 bases. V lost 0 bases to trimming and J lost 3 bases; unmatched junction nucleotides: 1. There are 14 residues in the CDR3. Germline lookup yields CDR1 GTSNPN and CDR2 SVGIG (reference sequence). CDR3 loop: CAWSVQGVNQPQHF. Here the CDR3 DNA reads TGTGCCTGGAGTGTACAGGGGGTCAATCAGCCCCAGCATTTT.

The chain links TRBV7-2 to TRBJ2-1; 9 bases line up with TRBD2. Germline V gene lookup returns CDR1 SGHTA and CDR2 FQGNSA. Germline trimming cut 0 bases from V and 2 bases from J; bases unmatched to any gene: 2. There are 16 residues in the CDR3. The CDR3 bases are TGTGCCAGCAGCTTAGCGATAGCGGGAGCCTACAATGAGCAGTTCTTC. Its translation: CASSLAIAGAYNEQFF.

The V and J genes are TRBV13 and TRBJ2-7; 7 positions agree with TRBD1. J was trimmed by 6 bases and V by 5 bases; bases with no gene match: 4. Per the germline V gene, CDR1 is PRHDT and CDR2 is FYEKMQ (reference sequence). The CDR3 length is 12 residues. The CDR3 region is CASSRTGGEQYF. Written as DNA, the CDR3 is TGTGCCAGCAGCCGGACAGGAGGCGAGCAGTACTTC.